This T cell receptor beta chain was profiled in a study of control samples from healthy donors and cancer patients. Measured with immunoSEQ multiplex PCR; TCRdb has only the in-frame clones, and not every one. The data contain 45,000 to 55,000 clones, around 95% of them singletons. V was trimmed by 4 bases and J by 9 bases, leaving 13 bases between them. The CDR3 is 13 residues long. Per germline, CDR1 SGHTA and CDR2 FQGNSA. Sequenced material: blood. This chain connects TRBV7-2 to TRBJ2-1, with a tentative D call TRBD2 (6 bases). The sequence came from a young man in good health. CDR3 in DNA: TGTGCCAGCAGCTCCCTGGGACTTCTTGAGCAGTTCTTC. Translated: CASSSLGLLEQFF.